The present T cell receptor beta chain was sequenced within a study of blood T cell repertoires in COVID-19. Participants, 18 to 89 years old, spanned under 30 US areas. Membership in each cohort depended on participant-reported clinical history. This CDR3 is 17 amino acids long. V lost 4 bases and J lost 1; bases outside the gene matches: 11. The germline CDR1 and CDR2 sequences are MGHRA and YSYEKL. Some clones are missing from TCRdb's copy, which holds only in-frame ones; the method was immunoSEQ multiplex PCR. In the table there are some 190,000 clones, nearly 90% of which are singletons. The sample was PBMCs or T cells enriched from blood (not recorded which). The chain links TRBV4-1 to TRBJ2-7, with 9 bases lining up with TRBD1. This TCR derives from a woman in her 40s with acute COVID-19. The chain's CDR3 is CASSRGLGTGMSYEQYF. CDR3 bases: TGCGCCAGCAGCCGAGGGCTCGGGACAGGGATGTCCTACGAGCAGTACTTC.